The clone carrying this TCR beta chain was recorded many times. Its antigen is unidentified. The sample belongs to a study of early T cells in non-severe SARS-CoV-2 infection. Overall study context: Chains were not paired, and sequencing was done on bulk RNA from unsorted whole blood. Study conclusions and caveats: Private and CD4 specificities were missed by VDJdb matching, skewed to anti-spike CD8.

Unique molecular identifiers were affixed to single, distinct cDNA molecules. TCRdb used MiXCR to reprocess the 5' RACE reads, holding one entry per CDR3 protein. The data hold about 71,000 distinct CDR3 sequences, with roughly 13% observed a single time. V lost 2 bases to trimming and J lost 5 bases, with 12 bases between them. The CDR3 contains 14 residues. From germline, CDR1 is MNHEY and CDR2 SVGAGI. The sequencing sample was made of whole blood. This receptor was taken from an adult who was a healthcare worker with PCR-confirmed SARS-CoV-2 infection or an uninfected control (not recorded which). This sequence joins TRBV6-5 and TRBJ1-2; perhaps TRBD1 as D (6 bases). For the CDR3, the DNA is TGTGCCAGCAGTTACGATCCAGGGGTTTATGGCTACACCTTC. It translates to CASSYDPGVYGYTF.